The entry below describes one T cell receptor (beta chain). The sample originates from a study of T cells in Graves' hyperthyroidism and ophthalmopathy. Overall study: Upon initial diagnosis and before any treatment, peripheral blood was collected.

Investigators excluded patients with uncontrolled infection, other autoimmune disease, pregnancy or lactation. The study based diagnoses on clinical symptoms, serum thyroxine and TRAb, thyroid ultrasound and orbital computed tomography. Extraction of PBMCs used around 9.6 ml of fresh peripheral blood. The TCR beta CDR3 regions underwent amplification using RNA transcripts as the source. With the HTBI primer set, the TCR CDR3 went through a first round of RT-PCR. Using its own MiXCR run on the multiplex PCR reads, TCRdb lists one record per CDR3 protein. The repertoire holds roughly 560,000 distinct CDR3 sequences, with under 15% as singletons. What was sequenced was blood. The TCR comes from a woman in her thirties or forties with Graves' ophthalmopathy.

The CDR3 reads CATKGAGDTGELFF. The CDR3 DNA is TGTGCCACGAAAGGAGCGGGAGACACCGGGGAGCTGTTTTTT. The rearrangement joins TRBV6-1 to TRBJ2-2; 8 nucleotides align to TRBD2. Per germline, CDR1 MNHNS and CDR2 SASEGT. With 10 bases clipped from V and 3 bases from J, the junction kept 7 bases outside the gene matches. The CDR3 is made up of 14 amino acids.